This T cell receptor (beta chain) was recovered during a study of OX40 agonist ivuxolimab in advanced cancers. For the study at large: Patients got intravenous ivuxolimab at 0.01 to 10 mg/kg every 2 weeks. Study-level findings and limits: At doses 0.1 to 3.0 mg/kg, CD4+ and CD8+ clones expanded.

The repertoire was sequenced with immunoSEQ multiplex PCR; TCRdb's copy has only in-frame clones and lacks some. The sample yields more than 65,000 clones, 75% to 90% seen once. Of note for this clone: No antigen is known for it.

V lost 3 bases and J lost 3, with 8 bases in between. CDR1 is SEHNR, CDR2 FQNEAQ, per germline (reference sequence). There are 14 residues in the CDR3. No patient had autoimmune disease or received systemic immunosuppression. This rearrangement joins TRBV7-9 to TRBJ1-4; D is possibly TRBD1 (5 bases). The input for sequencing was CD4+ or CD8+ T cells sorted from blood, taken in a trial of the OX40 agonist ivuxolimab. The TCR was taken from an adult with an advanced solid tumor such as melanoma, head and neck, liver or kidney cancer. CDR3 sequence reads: CASSFEQANEKLFF. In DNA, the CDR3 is TGTGCCAGCAGCTTCGAACAGGCTAATGAAAAACTGTTTTTT.